This entry is about one TCR beta chain. The method was immunoSEQ multiplex PCR; TCRdb's version includes in-frame clones alone and lacks a portion of them. The sample records about 80,000 clones, 75% to 90% being singletons. The sort gate was single viable CD3+CD4+CD8-CD45RO+ cells for memory CD4+ T cells. CD4+ T cells were isolated by positive magnetic selection. This sample is part of a study of memory CD4+ T cells and cytomegalovirus serostatus. Germline loops: CDR1 LNHDA, CDR2 SQIVND (reference sequence). Between the trimmed V and J ends, which lost 5 bases and 0 bases, there was a span of 14 bases. The CDR3 covers 16 residues.

The clonotype comes from an adult in good health and CMV-seronegative. The chain joins TRBV19 to TRBJ1-5; D is possibly TRBD1 (6 bases). Input material: memory CD4+ T cells from blood. The CDR3 DNA reads TGTGCCAGTAGTGTTCAGGGGATTAATAGCAATCAGCCCCAGCATTTT. It codes for CASSVQGINSNQPQHF.